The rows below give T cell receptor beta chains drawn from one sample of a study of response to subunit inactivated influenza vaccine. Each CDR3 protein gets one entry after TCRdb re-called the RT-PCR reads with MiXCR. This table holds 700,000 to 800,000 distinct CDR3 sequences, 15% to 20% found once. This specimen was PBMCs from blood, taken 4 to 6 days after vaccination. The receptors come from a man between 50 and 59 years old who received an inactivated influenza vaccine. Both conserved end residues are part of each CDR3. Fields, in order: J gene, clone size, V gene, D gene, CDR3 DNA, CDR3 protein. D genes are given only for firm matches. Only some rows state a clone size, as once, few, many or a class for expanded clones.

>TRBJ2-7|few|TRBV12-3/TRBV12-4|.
TGTGCCAGCAGTTTAGCTGGGAGACTCGACGAGCAGTACTTC
CASSLAGRLDEQYF
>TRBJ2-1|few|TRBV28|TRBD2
TGTGCCAGCACCCTAGGACTAGCGGGACTAAACTTGTACAATGAGCAGTTCTTC
CASTLGLAGLNLYNEQFF
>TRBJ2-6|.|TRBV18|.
TGTGCCAGCTCACCCGTTCCGACAGCCTCTGGGGCCAACGTCCTGACTTTC
CASSPVPTASGANVLTF
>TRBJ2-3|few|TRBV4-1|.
TGCGCCAGCAGCCAAGTAGGGAGCCTGCAGTATTTT
CASSQVGSLQYF
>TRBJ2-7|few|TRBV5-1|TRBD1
TGCGCCAGCAGCTTTGGACAGGGTTTTTCCGAGCAGTACTTC
CASSFGQGFSEQYF
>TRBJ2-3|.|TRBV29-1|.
TGCAGCGTTGACTGGGTGCAGAATACGCAGTATTTT
CSVDWVQNTQYF
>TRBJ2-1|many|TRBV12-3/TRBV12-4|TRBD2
TGTGCCAGCAGTTCCCGACTAGCCGAACACAACAATGAGCAGTTCTTC
CASSSRLAEHNNEQFF
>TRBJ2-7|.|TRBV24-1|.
TGTGCCACCAGTGATTTGCGGTCTGACAGTAACGAGCAGTACTTC
CATSDLRSDSNEQYF
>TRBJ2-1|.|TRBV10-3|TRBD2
TGTGCCACCCGGCATTCCGGGACTAGCGGGTTAGGTGAGCAGTTCTTC
CATRHSGTSGLGEQFF
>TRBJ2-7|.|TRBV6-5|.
TGTGCCAGCAGTTACTCCGGCCACGAGCAGTACTTC
CASSYSGHEQYF
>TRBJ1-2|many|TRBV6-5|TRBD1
TGTGCCAGCAGTTACTGGGACCGGGACAGGAACCTCTATGGCTACACCTTC
CASSYWDRDRNLYGYTF
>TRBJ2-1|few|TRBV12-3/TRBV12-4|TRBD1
TGTGCCAGCAGTCCGGGACAGGGGGTTGTTGGGCAGTTCTTC
CASSPGQGVVGQFF
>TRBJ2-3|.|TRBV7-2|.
TGTGCCAGCAGCTTAGCTGGTAGCGATAGCACAGATACGCAGTATTTT
CASSLAGSDSTDTQYF
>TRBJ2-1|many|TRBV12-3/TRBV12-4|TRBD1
TGTGCCAGCAGTCCGACCTCCGGGACAGGGTACAATGAGCAGTTCTTC
CASSPTSGTGYNEQFF
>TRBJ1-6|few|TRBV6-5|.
TGTGCCAGCAGTTACGACGTGGGCAGCTCCTATAATTCACCCCTCCACTTT
CASSYDVGSSYNSPLHF
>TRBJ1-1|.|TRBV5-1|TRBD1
TGCGCCAGCAGACAGGGGGCCATGAACACTGAAGCTTTCTTT
CASRQGAMNTEAFF
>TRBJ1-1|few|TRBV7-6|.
TGTGCCAGCAGCTTAGTCCCGGGTATCGTCAGCGGCACTGAAGCTTTCTTT
CASSLVPGIVSGTEAFF
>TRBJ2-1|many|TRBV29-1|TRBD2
TGCAGCGTGAAATCGGTTGGAAGTAGCGGGATTTACAATGAGCAGTTCTTC
CSVKSVGSSGIYNEQFF
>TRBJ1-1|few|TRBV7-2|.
TGTGCCAGCAGCTTAGTACAGGGACCCTTATTGACTTTCTTT
CASSLVQGPLLTFF
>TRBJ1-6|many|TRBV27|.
TGTGCCAGCAGTTTAGGGGGACATCCAAATTCACCCCTCCACTTT
CASSLGGHPNSPLHF
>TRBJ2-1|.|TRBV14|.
TGTGCCAGCAGCCAAGATCTTGTCGGGGGCGCTTTGGATGAGCAGTTCTTC
CASSQDLVGGALDEQFF
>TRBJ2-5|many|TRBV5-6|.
TGTGCCAGCAGCTTGGAGGGTTTTGGTGAGACCCAGTACTTC
CASSLEGFGETQYF
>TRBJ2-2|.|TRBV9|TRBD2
TGTGCCAGCAGCCGCGGGAGGGCCTGGGCCGGGGAGCTGTTTTTT
CASSRGRAWAGELFF
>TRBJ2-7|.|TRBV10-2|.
TGCGCCACCAATGCGGGCGGGGCCTACGAGCAGTACTTC
CATNAGGAYEQYF
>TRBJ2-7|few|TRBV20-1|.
TGCAGTGCTAGACCCACACTCTTCTACTACGAGCAGTACTTC
CSARPTLFYYEQYF
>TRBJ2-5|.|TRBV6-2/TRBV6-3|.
TGTGCCAGCAGTTACTGGGACTCGGAGACCCAGTACTTC
CASSYWDSETQYF
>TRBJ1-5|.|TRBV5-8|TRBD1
TGTGCCAGCAGCCACACACAGGGGAGGTTCAATCAGCCCCAGCATTTT
CASSHTQGRFNQPQHF
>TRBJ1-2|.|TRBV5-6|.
TGTGCCAGCAGCTCCGCAGGGCCCGGCTACACCTTC
CASSSAGPGYTF
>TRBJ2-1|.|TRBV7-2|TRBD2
TGTGCCAGCAAACGGGGGGGCCTGATTGAGCAGTTCTTC
CASKRGGLIEQFF
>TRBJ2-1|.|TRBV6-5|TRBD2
TGTGCCAGCAGTTACTCGTCATTCTCACTAGCGGGAGGGTATGAGCAGTTCTTC
CASSYSSFSLAGGYEQFF
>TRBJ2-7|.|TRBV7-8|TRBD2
TGTGCCAGCAGCTTAGCGGCGGCTAGCGGGGCCCAATCTCCCTACGAGCAGTACTTC
CASSLAAASGAQSPYEQYF
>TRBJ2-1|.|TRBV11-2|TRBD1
TGTGCCAGCAGCTCCTTGGGACAGCGCAATGAGCAGTTCTTC
CASSSLGQRNEQFF
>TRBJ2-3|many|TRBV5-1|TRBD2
TGCGCCAGCAGCTTGACTAGCGGGAGGGAGAAGACAGATACGCAGTATTTT
CASSLTSGREKTDTQYF
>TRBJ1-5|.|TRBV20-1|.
TGCTGTGCTAGAGATGGTCAGGCCCTCGGTAGCAATCAGCCCCAGCATTTT
CCARDGQALGSNQPQHF
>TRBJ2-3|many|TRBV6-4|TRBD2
TGTGCCAGCATCGTAAAGGAGACTAGCGGGAGCACAGATACGCAGTATTTT
CASIVKETSGSTDTQYF
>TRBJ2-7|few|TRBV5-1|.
TGCGCCAGCAGCTTGGAAGGACACAGCTCCTACGAGCAGTACTTC
CASSLEGHSSYEQYF
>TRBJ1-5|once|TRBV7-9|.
TGTGCCAGCAGCCCCGTGGGAGAAAATCAGCCCCAGCATTTT
CASSPVGENQPQHF
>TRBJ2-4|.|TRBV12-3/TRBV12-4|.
TGTGCCAGCAGTTTTTCGGGAACCAAAAACATTCAGTACTTC
CASSFSGTKNIQYF
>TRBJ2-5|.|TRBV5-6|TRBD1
TGTGCCAGCAGCTCACTGGACAGGGGAGATGGGACCCAGTACTTC
CASSSLDRGDGTQYF
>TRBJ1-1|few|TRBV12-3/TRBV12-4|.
TGTGCCAGCAGTTCTGGGGGGTCCATGAACACTGAAGCTTTCTTT
CASSSGGSMNTEAFF
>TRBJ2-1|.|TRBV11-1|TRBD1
TGTGCCAGCAGCGCCGTGGACAGGATCTACAATGAGCAGTTCTTC
CASSAVDRIYNEQFF
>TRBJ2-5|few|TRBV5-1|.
TGCGCCAGCACCCCGAACCAGCGGTGGCAAGAGACCCAGTACTTC
CASTPNQRWQETQYF
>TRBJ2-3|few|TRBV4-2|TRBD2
TGTGCCAGCAGCCACATAGCGGGGGGGCCGAGAGATACGCAGTATTTT
CASSHIAGGPRDTQYF
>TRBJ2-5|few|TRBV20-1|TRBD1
TGCAGTGCTGCCTACAGACAGGGTCGAGAGACCCAGTACTTC
CSAAYRQGRETQYF
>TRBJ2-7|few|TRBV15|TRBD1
TGTGCCACCAGCAAAAGGACAGGGATATACGAGCAGTACTTC
CATSKRTGIYEQYF
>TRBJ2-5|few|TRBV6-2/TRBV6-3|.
TGTGCCAGCAGTTACTCGATATTGGGTGAGACCCAGTACTTC
CASSYSILGETQYF
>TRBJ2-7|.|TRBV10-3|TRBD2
TGTGCCATCAGTGGCCCTAGCGGGAAAGGGGGCGAGCAGTACTTC
CAISGPSGKGGEQYF
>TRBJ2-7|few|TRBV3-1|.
TGTGCCAGCAGCCAGGGGCAGACAGTTACCTACGAGCAGTACTTC
CASSQGQTVTYEQYF
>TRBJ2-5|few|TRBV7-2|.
TGTGCCAGCAGCTTTGGAATAGGAGAGACCCAGTACTTC
CASSFGIGETQYF
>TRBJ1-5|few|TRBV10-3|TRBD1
TGTGCCATCAGTCCGGACAGGACGAGGGAGCCCCAGCATTTT
CAISPDRTREPQHF
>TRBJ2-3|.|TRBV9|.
TGTGCCAGCAGCGTAGAGGGGGGAAATCTCGCAGATACGCAGTATTTT
CASSVEGGNLADTQYF
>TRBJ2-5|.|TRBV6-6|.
TGTGCCAGCAGTTACTCGATCGTCGAGACCCAGTACTTC
CASSYSIVETQYF
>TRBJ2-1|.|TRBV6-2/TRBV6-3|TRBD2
TGTGCCAGCACTAACTCCCGGGGAGGGAATGAGCAGTTCTTC
CASTNSRGGNEQFF
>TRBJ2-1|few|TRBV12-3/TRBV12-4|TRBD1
TGTGCCAGCAGATCCGGGACAGGGGTCGATGAGCAGTTCTTC
CASRSGTGVDEQFF
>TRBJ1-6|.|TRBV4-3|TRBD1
TGCGCCAGCAGCCAAGAATGGCAGGGGGCCAATTCACCCCTCCACTTT
CASSQEWQGANSPLHF